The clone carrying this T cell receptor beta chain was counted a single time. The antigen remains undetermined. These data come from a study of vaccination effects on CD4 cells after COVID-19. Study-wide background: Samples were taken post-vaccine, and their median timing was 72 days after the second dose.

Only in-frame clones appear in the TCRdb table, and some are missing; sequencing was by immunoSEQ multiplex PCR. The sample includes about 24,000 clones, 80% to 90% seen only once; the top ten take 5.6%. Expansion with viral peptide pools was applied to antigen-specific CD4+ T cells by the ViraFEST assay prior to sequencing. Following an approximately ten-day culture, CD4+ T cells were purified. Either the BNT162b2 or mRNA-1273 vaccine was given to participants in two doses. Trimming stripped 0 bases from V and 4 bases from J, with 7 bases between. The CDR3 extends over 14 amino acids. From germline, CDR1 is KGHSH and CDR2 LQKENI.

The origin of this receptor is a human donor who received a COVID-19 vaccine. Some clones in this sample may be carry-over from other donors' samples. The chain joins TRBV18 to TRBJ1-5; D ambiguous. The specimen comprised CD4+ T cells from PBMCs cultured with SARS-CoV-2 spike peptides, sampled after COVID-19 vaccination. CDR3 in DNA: TGTGCCAGCTCACCACCGCAGGCAAATCAGCCCCAGCATTTT. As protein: CASSPPQANQPQHF. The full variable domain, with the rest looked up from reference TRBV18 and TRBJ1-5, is NAGVMQNPRHLVRRRGQEARLRCSPMKGHSHVYWYRQLPEEGLKFMVYLQKENIIDESGMPKERFSAEFPKEGPSILRIQQVVRGDSAAYFCASSPPQANQPQHFGDGTRLSIL.